Described below is a single T cell receptor beta chain sequence and its context. Its antigen is not known. Profiled with immunoSEQ multiplex PCR; TCRdb holds only in-frame clones, not every one. The sample has over 45,000 clones, 73% seen once. This record belongs to a study of PD-1 blockade in classical Hodgkin lymphoma. Points from the study as a whole: Excluded were patients who started nivolumab under 1 year after ASCT, a group that had lower diversity. TCR diversity rose significantly by C4D1 in CD4+ but not CD8+ cells.

Each and every patient relapsed after autologous stem cell transplantation, and patients got differing brentuximab vedotin exposure. Germline loops: CDR1 MNHNY, CDR2 SVGAGI (reference sequence). Trimming took 4 bases from V and 1 from J, leaving 7 bases between them. CDR3 size: 13 residues. The sample in question was peripheral blood mononuclear cells (PBMCs), obtained before the second cycle of nivolumab. The sequence was obtained from a human donor with classical Hodgkin lymphoma. V usage is TRBV6-6 and J usage is TRBJ1-1; D gene uncertain. This chain's CDR3 is CASSFVQNTEAFF. The DNA for the CDR3 is TGTGCCAGCAGTTTTGTACAGAACACTGAAGCTTTCTTT.